This TCR beta chain was found in a study of T cells in Graves' hyperthyroidism and ophthalmopathy (dated by TCRdb to about 2019). Study-level background: Peripheral blood samples were taken at the time of initial diagnosis, prior to any treatment. A discovery cohort of fewer than 110 patients, roughly 45 with Graves' ophthalmopathy and about 58 with stable Graves' hyperthyroidism, was used to find distinguishing TCR V-J signatures. Thyroid tissue and blood T-cell repertoires from six Graves' hyperthyroidism patients were also compared in the study. TCR Vbeta CDR3 sequencing of 120 to 150 peripheral blood samples (around 45 ophthalmopathy, 70 to 85 hyperthyroidism and 17 progressor patients) is reported in the paper. Once sampling was done, hyperthyroidism patients were given methimazole at a starting dose of 30 mg daily, whereas ophthalmopathy patients were given high-dose intravenous methylprednisolone. The 100 or so discovery patients were divided at random into training and test sets in a 7:3 ratio. Whether ophthalmopathy could be predicted prospectively was tested in an independent validation cohort made up of roughly 19 hyperthyroidism patients plus 17 patients who later progressed to ophthalmopathy. Here is what the overall study found, with its caveats: In cross-validation, a model built on a 13 V-J signature told ophthalmopathy apart from stable hyperthyroidism with 87.88% sensitivity and around 83% specificity, and in testing the same model reached 80%/75%. Sample size was not statistically predetermined, and blinding of investigators to group allocation was not performed. In validation, the model predicted progression to ophthalmopathy a median of about 6 months before onset, with roughly 68% sensitivity and nearly 75% specificity. Most expanded thyroid clonotypes (frequency above 0.001) were also detected in blood, a finding suggesting that blood repertoires may reflect thyroid immune responses.

TCR beta CDR3 regions were amplified from RNA transcripts. The TCR CDR3 was subjected to a first round of RT-PCR using the HTBI primer set and the Qiagen OneStep RT-PCR kit. Libraries were constructed in a second round of multiplex PCR, after which size selection and purification were carried out. Paired-end sequencing of the libraries was performed with 100 bp reads on an Illumina HiSeq2000. Concerning the study's data processing: SOAPnuke was used to process the raw data, throwing out any read that contained adapters or uncalled bases, had a mean Phred below 15, or lacked an exact constant-primer or identifier match. High-quality paired reads were merged using COPE v1.2.5, and each unique nucleotide sequence was defined as a clonotype. MiTCR v1.1 was used to align the clonotypes against IMGT TRBV, TRBD and TRBJ reference segments. The analysis was restricted to V-J combinations with a frequency above 0.0001, which together covered about 99% of the repertoires. A TCS score was defined as the ratio of F50 (clonal expansion) to E x V (chaos), with BLOSUM62-based TCRdist applied between CDR3 peptides within each V-J. Welch's t-statistics and random forest reduced fewer than 600 V-J features to 10 to 15, which were used in a naive Bayes classifier (R e1071). The public reads were reprocessed in TCRdb via fastp at Q25 and MiXCR, keeping in-frame beta chains. Each record represents a unique CDR3 protein, reported with the most common genes and DNA among its rows. The V and J calls reflect TCRdb's pipeline rather than the authors' work. Counted in this sample were about 400,000 distinct CDR3 sequences; approximately 13% of them appeared once. The ten largest clones represent 9.2% of the sample.

Stable Graves' hyperthyroidism was defined as no progression to ophthalmopathy during 18 months of follow-up. Hyperthyroidism patients were newly diagnosed, had a disease duration of under 2 months, and were aged 18 to 65 years. The study excluded patients with uncontrolled infections, other autoimmune diseases, pregnancy or lactation. Diagnoses were established on the basis of clinical symptoms, serum thyroxine and TRAb, thyroid ultrasound, and orbital computed tomography. Ficoll-Paque density gradient centrifugation was used to isolate PBMCs from 8 to 10 ml of fresh peripheral blood. Total RNA was extracted with Trizol reagent, and quality was checked on an Agilent 2100 Bioanalyzer. On this clonotype: What antigen it recognizes has not been identified. One base away there is no much larger clone; base qualities are not given.

CDR1 MNHEY and CDR2 SVGEGT are derived from the germline V gene. From cysteine to phenylalanine, the CDR3 is 15 amino acids long. CDR3 DNA is the only sequence kept; it has 45 bases, read in frame from the first base. Trimming removed 6 bases from V and 3 bases from J; the gene matches leave 6 bases unexplained. Sequencing used blood. The sequence was collected from a woman younger than 35 with Graves' hyperthyroidism. This receptor chain uses TRBV6-2 or TRBV6-3 and TRBJ1-2, with TRBD1 identical over 11 junction bases. The CDR3 corresponds to CASSPGTGGHYGYTF. The nucleotide sequence reads as follows: TGTGCCAGCAGCCCAGGGACAGGGGGGCACTATGGCTACACCTTC.